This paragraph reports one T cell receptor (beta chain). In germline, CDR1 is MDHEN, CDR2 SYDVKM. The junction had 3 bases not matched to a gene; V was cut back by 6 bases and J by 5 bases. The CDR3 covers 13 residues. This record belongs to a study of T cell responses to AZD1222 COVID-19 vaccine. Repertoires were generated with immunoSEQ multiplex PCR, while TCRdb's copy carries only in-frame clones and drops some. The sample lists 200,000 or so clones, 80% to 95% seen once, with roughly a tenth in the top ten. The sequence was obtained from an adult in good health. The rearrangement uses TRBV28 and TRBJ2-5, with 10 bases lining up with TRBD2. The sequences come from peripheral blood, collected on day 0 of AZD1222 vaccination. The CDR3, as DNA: TGTGCCAGCAGGCTAGCGGGAGCGGAGACCCAGTACTTC. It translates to CASRLAGAETQYF.